This T cell receptor beta chain is from a study of T cell responses to AZD1222 COVID-19 vaccine. The method was immunoSEQ multiplex PCR; TCRdb's version includes in-frame clones alone and lacks a portion of them. The profile covers around 150,000 clones, with around 91% appearing a single time and around 5.4% taken by the ten largest. Concerning this clone: Its antigen is undetermined.

Overall study findings and caveats: In a largely white British group with more females than males, clonal diversity was possibly underestimated. Across the whole spike, CD4 TCRs peaked at regions 160-218 and 743-854.

V lost 0 bases and J 7 bases, leaving 11 bases between the germline ends. Germline V CDR1 and CDR2: SGHRS, YFSETQ. The CDR3 length is 14 residues. This chain links TRBV5-1 with TRBJ2-1, with D perhaps assigned TRBD1 or TRBD2 (5 bases each). The sequencing used peripheral blood, collected on day 0 of AZD1222 vaccination. The TCR comes from an adult in good health. For the CDR3, the DNA is TGCGCCAGCAGCTTGGGCGACTACAGGAATGAGCAGTTCTTC. Translating it yields CASSLGDYRNEQFF.